These T cell receptor beta chains were read from a single sample in a study of cytomegalovirus exposure and HLA in healthy donors. Generated by immunoSEQ multiplex PCR, the TCRdb table keeps only in-frame clones and is missing some. The sample shows 130,000 or so clones, 70% to 75% of them seen only once. Sequences were obtained from PBMCs. Receptor source: a woman aged 40-49 years in good health and CMV-seropositive. The CDR3 runs from the conserved cysteine through the conserved F or W. Each record gives: J gene, V gene, clone size, D gene, CDR3 DNA, CDR3 protein. D genes are given only for firm matches. Expanded clones are given a class, and other clones once, few, many or no size at all.

>TRBJ1-1|TRBV7-2|-|-
TGTGCCAGCAGCACGCAATATACAGTGAACACTGAAGCTTTCTTT
CASSTQYTVNTEAFF
>TRBJ1-1|TRBV5-4|-|TRBD1
TGTGCCAGCAGCCGAGGACAGGGGGAAGAGGGTTTCTTT
CASSRGQGEEGFF
>TRBJ1-4|TRBV7-9|-|-
TGTGCCAGCACCCGAAGGAGCGGACAGAGGAATGAAAAACTGTTTTTT
CASTRRSGQRNEKLFF
>TRBJ2-3|TRBV9|-|TRBD1
TGTGCCAGCAGCGCAGACAGGGGTGTAGATACGCAGTATTTT
CASSADRGVDTQYF
>TRBJ2-7|TRBV9|-|TRBD1
TGCGCCAGCAGCCCTATAGGGACAGGGGCGAGGGAGCAGTACTTC
CASSPIGTGAREQYF
>TRBJ1-2|TRBV30|-|-
TGTGCTTACATCCAAGGGGCCTATGGCTACACCTTC
CAYIQGAYGYTF
>TRBJ2-1|TRBV7-9|-|-
TGTGCCAGCAGCTTAGAAGGGGACTTCAATGAGCAGTTCTTC
CASSLEGDFNEQFF
>TRBJ2-7|TRBV2|-|TRBD2
TGTGCCGGTAGCGGGTGGCCCTACGAGCAGTACTTC
CAGSGWPYEQYF
>TRBJ1-2|TRBV6-1|-|-
TGTGCCAGCAGTGAAGAGGACAGTGGGAGACGCTACACCTTC
CASSEEDSGRRYTF
>TRBJ2-7|TRBV28|-|TRBD2
TGTGCCAGCCAATGGGGGACTAGCGGCTCCTACGAGCAGTACTTC
CASQWGTSGSYEQYF
>TRBJ2-7|TRBV27|-|TRBD2
TGTGCCAGCCCGCGGGATAGCGGGACGTGCTACGAGCAGTACTTC
CASPRDSGTCYEQYF
>TRBJ1-5|TRBV27|-|-
TGTGCCAGGCGAACAGGGACCAATCAGCCCCAGCATTTT
CARRTGTNQPQHF
>TRBJ1-6|TRBV6-1|-|-
TGTGCCAGCAGCAGCCCCCCGGGGGGGTATTCACCCCTCCACTTT
CASSSPPGGYSPLHF
>TRBJ2-7|TRBV7-3|medium-sized|TRBD1
TGTGCCAGCAGCTCCCCGGGACAGGGCGGCGAGCAGTACTTC
CASSSPGQGGEQYF
>TRBJ2-7|TRBV5-6|-|TRBD1
TGTGCCAGCAGCTTCGATTCAGGGGGCTCCTACGAGCAGTACTTC
CASSFDSGGSYEQYF
>TRBJ2-5|TRBV5-1|-|-
TGCGCCAGCAGCTTGGTGGGAGACCAAGAGACCCAGTACTTC
CASSLVGDQETQYF
>TRBJ2-1|TRBV29-1|few|TRBD2
TGCAGCGTGCTCGCTAGCGGGGGGGGGAATGAGCAGTTCTTC
CSVLASGGGNEQFF
>TRBJ1-4|TRBV4-2|-|-
TGTGCCAGCAGCCAAGATCCGGAGGGAGCTAATGAAAAACTGTTTTTT
CASSQDPEGANEKLFF
>TRBJ1-6|TRBV27|-|-
TGTGCCAGCAGAACAGGGTTGTGGACCCTCCACTTT
CASRTGLWTLHF
>TRBJ1-2|TRBV6-1|-|-
TGTGCCAGCAGTGAAGCGCAAGTCAGGGGCCCTTATGGCTACACCTTC
CASSEAQVRGPYGYTF
>TRBJ2-7|TRBV9|-|-
TGTGCCAGCAGCCCTTGGGGGGGCGAGTACGAGCAGTACTTC
CASSPWGGEYEQYF
>TRBJ2-7|TRBV10-3|few|TRBD1
TGTGCCATCAGTGGGGTGACAGGGGGCTACGAGCAGTACTTC
CAISGVTGGYEQYF
>TRBJ1-2|TRBV11-2|-|TRBD1
TGTGCCAGCAGCTTAGGGACAGGGGAGACGAGGAGCTACACCTTC
CASSLGTGETRSYTF
>TRBJ2-7|TRBV6-6|-|-
TGTGCCAGCAGTTACGAAGGGGGTAGGGAGCAGTACTTC
CASSYEGGREQYF
>TRBJ1-4|TRBV29-1|-|-
TGCAGCGTTCAAAGGGGAACTAATGAAAAACTGTTTTTT
CSVQRGTNEKLFF
>TRBJ2-7|TRBV19|-|-
TGTGCCAGTAGTGCGAGGGACGGGAGTCCCTACGAGCAGTACTTC
CASSARDGSPYEQYF
>TRBJ2-7|TRBV14|-|TRBD1
TGTGCCAGCAGCCACGAGACAGGGTACTACGAGCAGTACTTC
CASSHETGYYEQYF
>TRBJ1-1|TRBV6-5|-|-
TGTGCCAGCAGTTACCAGGGGTCTTCTGAAGCTTTCTTT
CASSYQGSSEAFF
>TRBJ2-3|TRBV27|-|TRBD1
TGTGCCAGCAGTTCCCCACAGGGGTTAGGCACAGATACGCAGTATTTT
CASSSPQGLGTDTQYF
>TRBJ2-7|TRBV18|few|TRBD1
TGTGCCAGCTCACCAGAGACAGGGAGCTTCTACGAGCAGTACTTC
CASSPETGSFYEQYF
>TRBJ1-2|TRBV30|-|-
TGTGCCTGGAGGGTAACAGGGAGTGCGGTTGGTGGCTACACCTTC
CAWRVTGSAVGGYTF
>TRBJ2-7|TRBV11-1|-|-
TGTGCCAGCAGCACCGGGAGTGAGCAGTACTTC
CASSTGSEQYF
>TRBJ2-1|TRBV29-1|-|TRBD2
TGCAGCGTTTTCGAGCGGGAGGGCAACAATGAGCAGTTCTTC
CSVFEREGNNEQFF
>TRBJ1-5|TRBV21-1|-|-
TGTGCCAGCAGTCCACGTGAGGCAGGGGGATTCGATAGCAATCAGCCCCAGCACTTT
CASSPREAGGFDSNQPQHF
>TRBJ1-2|TRBV11-1|few|-
TGTGCCAGCAGCTTTCCAGGCCATGGCTACACCTTC
CASSFPGHGYTF
>TRBJ1-1|TRBV4-1|few|-
TGCGCCAGCAGCCATGATTCGTACAGGGCGCCCCGTGTGAACACTGAAGCTTTCTTT
CASSHDSYRAPRVNTEAFF
>TRBJ2-7|TRBV6-5|-|-
TGTGCCAGCAGTCAGCAACTAGCAGCCTACGAGCAGTACTTC
CASSQQLAAYEQYF
>TRBJ2-1|TRBV27|-|TRBD1
TGTGCCAGCAGTTCTTTGTTTGGGACAGCCTACAATGAGCAGTTCTTC
CASSSLFGTAYNEQFF
>TRBJ2-5|TRBV11-3|-|TRBD1
TGTGCCAGCAGCCCTGGACAGGGACAAGAGACCCAGTACTTC
CASSPGQGQETQYF
>TRBJ1-2|TRBV7-8|-|TRBD1
TGTGCCAGCAGCGTAGAATACCCGGGACAGGGGGACTATGGCTACACCTTC
CASSVEYPGQGDYGYTF
>TRBJ1-2|TRBV18|-|TRBD1
TGTGCCAGCTCGGGACAGGAGATTATGGTGGGCTACACCTTC
CASSGQEIMVGYTF
>TRBJ2-2|TRBV7-3|-|TRBD2
TGTGCCAGCAGTTTACTAGCGACAGCCGGGGAGCTGTTTTTT
CASSLLATAGELFF
>TRBJ1-5|TRBV11-2|-|-
TGTGCCAGCAGCTTCAGTGATAGCAATCAGCCCCAGCATTTT
CASSFSDSNQPQHF
>TRBJ1-4|TRBV5-4|-|TRBD1
TGTGCCAGCAGCACGCGACAGGGGAATGAAAAACTGTTTTTT
CASSTRQGNEKLFF
>TRBJ2-5|TRBV4-2|-|TRBD2
TGTGCCAGCAGCCAAGATCCTGTTTGGGGACTAGCGCCCAACCAAGAGACCCAGTACTTC
CASSQDPVWGLAPNQETQYF
>TRBJ2-6|TRBV5-1|-|TRBD1
TGCGCCAGCAGCTGGACAGGGATCTTTGGGGCCAACGTCCTGACTTTC
CASSWTGIFGANVLTF
>TRBJ2-7|TRBV10-3|few|TRBD2
TGTGCCATCAGTGAGTTAACGGGAGGGCCGACTGGATCCTACGAGCAGTACTTC
CAISELTGGPTGSYEQYF
>TRBJ2-7|TRBV13|-|TRBD2
TGTGCCAGCAGCTCAACTGGGACTAGCGGGGGGCAGGCCTACGAGCAGTACTTC
CASSSTGTSGGQAYEQYF
>TRBJ2-7|TRBV30|-|TRBD2
TGTGCCTGGAGTTCGGGGGGGTACGAGCAGTACTTC
CAWSSGGYEQYF
>TRBJ2-7|TRBV5-1|once|TRBD2
TGCGCCAGCAGCCGGGACGGGGGGAAGGGCTTCTACGAGCAGTACTTC
CASSRDGGKGFYEQYF